This T cell receptor (beta chain) was identified in a study of cytomegalovirus exposure and HLA in healthy donors. Broader study findings: TCR clusters originating in the first cohort tended to co-occur in the roughly 110 validation repertoires, according to a later analysis.

With V trimmed by 5 bases and J by 7 bases, 9 bases remained unmatched. CDR3 length: 15 amino acids. Germline V gene lookup returns CDR1 SGHAT and CDR2 FQNNGV. As to this clone: Its target is unknown.

TCRdb keeps only in-frame clones here, not all; method: immunoSEQ multiplex PCR. This sample has about 330,000 clones, with 87% found just once. The receptor's source is a woman in her twenties or thirties in good health and CMV-seropositive. V gene TRBV11-2 combines with J gene TRBJ2-7; 12 bases match TRBD2. The sample was PBMCs. The CDR3 protein is CASSTWTSGVGEQYF. CDR3 sequence (DNA): TGTGCCAGCAGCACTTGGACTAGCGGGGTAGGGGAGCAGTACTTC.